This entry features one T cell receptor (beta chain) sequence. Its antigen remains unknown. Researchers partitioned CD4+ cells into CD45RA+ naive and CD45RA-negative memory subsets. The CDR3 runs 16 residues. Germline CDR1 and CDR2: SGHAT and FQNNGV. V lost 3 bases, J lost 0 bases, and 12 bases lay in between. The data were obtained in a study of shared clonotypes between healthy human individuals. Whole-study findings and limits: Although depth was large, rarefaction showed that sequencing of the sorted subsets was incomplete.

Measured with immunoSEQ multiplex PCR; TCRdb has only the in-frame clones, and not every one. The sample has hundreds of thousands of clones; roughly 97% are singletons. This receptor was taken from a woman aged 25 to 39 in good health. The chain couples TRBV11-2 to TRBJ2-1; D gene unclear. Material for sequencing was naive CD4+ T cells sorted from blood. As for subset: CD45RA+ positively selected. The CDR3 is CASSLISGLSYNEQFF. The CDR3 DNA sequence: TGTGCCAGCAGCTTGATATCGGGCCTCTCCTACAATGAGCAGTTCTTC.